One TCR beta chain is described in this entry. The length of the CDR3 is 18 residues. V was clipped by 0 bases and J by 2 bases, with 19 bases between them. Germline lookup yields CDR1 SGHTA and CDR2 FQGNSA. This record belongs to a study of cytomegalovirus exposure and HLA in healthy donors. It was with 60 Vbeta and 13 Jbeta primers that the PCR ran. Profiling relied on immunoSEQ multiplex PCR, and the TCRdb table lists in-frame clones only, not all of them. The sample lists some 130,000 clones, 73% occurring once. Material: PBMCs. V is TRBV7-2 and J is TRBJ2-5; a possible D gene is TRBD2 (5 bases). The TCR originated in a woman aged 40 to 49 in good health and CMV-seronegative. Here the CDR3 DNA reads TGTGCCAGCAGCTTAGCCCAAAGGTGGAGGTCGCAGCAAGAGACCCAGTACTTC. It translates to CASSLAQRWRSQQETQYF.